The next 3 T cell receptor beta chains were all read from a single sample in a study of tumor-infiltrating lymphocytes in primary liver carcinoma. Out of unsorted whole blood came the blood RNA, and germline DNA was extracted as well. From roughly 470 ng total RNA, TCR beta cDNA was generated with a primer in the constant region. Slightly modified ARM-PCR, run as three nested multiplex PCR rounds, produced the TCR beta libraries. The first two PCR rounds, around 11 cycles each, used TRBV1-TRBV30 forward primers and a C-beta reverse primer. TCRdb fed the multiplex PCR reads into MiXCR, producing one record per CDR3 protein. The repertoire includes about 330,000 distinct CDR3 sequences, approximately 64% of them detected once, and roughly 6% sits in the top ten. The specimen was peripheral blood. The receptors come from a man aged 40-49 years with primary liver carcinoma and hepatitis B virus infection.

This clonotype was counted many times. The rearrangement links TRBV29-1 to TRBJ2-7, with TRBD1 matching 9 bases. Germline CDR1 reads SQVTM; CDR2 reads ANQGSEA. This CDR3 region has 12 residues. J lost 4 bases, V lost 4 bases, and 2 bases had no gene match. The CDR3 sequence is CSVGQGVYEQYF. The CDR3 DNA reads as TGCAGCGTTGGACAGGGGGTGTACGAGCAGTACTTC.

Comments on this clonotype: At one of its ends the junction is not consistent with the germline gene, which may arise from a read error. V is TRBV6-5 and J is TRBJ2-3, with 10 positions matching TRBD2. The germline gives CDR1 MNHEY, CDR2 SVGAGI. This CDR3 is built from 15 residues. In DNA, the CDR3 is TGTGCCAGCATGGGGACTAGCGTGAGGACAGATACTCAGTATTTT. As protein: CASMGTSVRTDTQYF.

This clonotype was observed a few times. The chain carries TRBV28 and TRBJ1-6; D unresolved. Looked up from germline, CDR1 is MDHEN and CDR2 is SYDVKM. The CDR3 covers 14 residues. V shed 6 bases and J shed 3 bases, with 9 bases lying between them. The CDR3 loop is CASSPGSYNSPLHF. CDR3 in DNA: TGTGCCAGCAGCCCGGGGAGCTATAATTCACCCCTCCACTTT.